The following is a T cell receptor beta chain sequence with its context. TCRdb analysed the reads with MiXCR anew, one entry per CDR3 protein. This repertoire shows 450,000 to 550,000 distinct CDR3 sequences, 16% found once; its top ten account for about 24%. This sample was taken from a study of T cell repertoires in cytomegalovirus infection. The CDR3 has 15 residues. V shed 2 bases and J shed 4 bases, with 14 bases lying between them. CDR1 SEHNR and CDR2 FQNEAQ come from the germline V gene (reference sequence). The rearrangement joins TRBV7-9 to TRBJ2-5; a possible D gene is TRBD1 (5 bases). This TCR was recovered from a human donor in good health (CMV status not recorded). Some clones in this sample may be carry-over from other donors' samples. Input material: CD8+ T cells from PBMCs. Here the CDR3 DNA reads TGTGCCAGCAGCTTACTAGGACATGGGCGAGAGACCCAGTACTTC. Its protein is CASSLLGHGRETQYF.